The 22 T cell receptor beta chains below come from one sample, sequenced in a study of blood T cell repertoires in COVID-19. Profiled with immunoSEQ multiplex PCR; TCRdb holds only in-frame clones, not every one. This sample has fewer than 110,000 clones, with roughly 87% found just once. The specimen sequenced was peripheral blood. Receptors were obtained from a man aged 50 to 59 in a cohort sampled during active COVID-19.

This clone was detected only a few times. In nucleotides, the CDR3 is TGTGCCAGCAGCTTAGGAGGGAGAGAGACCCAGTACTTC. Residues: CASSLGGRETQYF. The V gene is TRBV7-2, the J gene TRBJ2-5, with a possible D match to TRBD2 (5 bases). Germline V gives CDR1 SGHTA, CDR2 FQGNSA. CDR3 length: 13 amino acids. V lost 1 base and J lost 4, with 7 bases in between.

This sequence joins TRBV19 and TRBJ2-5; 10 bases fit TRBD2. The V and J ends lost 3 bases and 5 bases, in that order; junction bases with no gene match: 3. This CDR3 contains 14 residues. In germline, CDR1 is LNHDA, CDR2 SQIVND (reference sequence). The CDR3 loop is CASSILAGVETQYF. For the CDR3, the DNA is TGTGCCAGTAGTATCCTAGCGGGGGTTGAGACCCAGTACTTC.

This sequence joins TRBV14 and TRBJ1-1; 7 nucleotides match TRBD1. The CDR3 is 13 amino acids. Unmatched junction bases numbered 11, after V lost 3 bases and J lost 13 bases. Germline V gene lookup returns CDR1 SGHDN and CDR2 FVKESK. The CDR3 loop reads CASSHQLTGLGFF. The CDR3 DNA is TGTGCCAGCAGCCACCAATTGACAGGGCTTGGTTTCTTT.

The CDR3 region has the DNA TGTGCCAGCAGCAGGGGAAACGAGCAGTACTTC. Amino acid sequence: CASSRGNEQYF. The chain uses TRBV6-5 and TRBJ2-7; a weak D match, TRBD1 (6 bases). In germline, CDR1 is MNHEY, CDR2 SVGAGI. The CDR3 has 11 residues. V lost 6 bases to trimming and J lost 5 bases, with 8 bases between them.

The V and J genes are TRBV11-3 and TRBJ2-1, with 8 bases fitting TRBD1. Germline loops: CDR1 SGHNT, CDR2 YENEEA. The CDR3 length is 12 residues. V trimming: 5 bases; J trimming: 12 bases; junction bases outside the gene matches: 6. The CDR3 nucleotides read TGTGCCAGCAGCGATGATGACAGGGGGCAGTTCTTC. Encoded protein: CASSDDDRGQFF.

The CDR3 DNA sequence: TGTGCCACCAGTTTCACTAGCGGGGGCTCAGATACGCAGTATTTT. Translation: CATSFTSGGSDTQYF. The genes are TRBV24-1 and TRBJ2-3; 11 nucleotides line up with TRBD2. The CDR3 length is 15 residues. The V segment lost 6 bases and the J segment 4 bases; nucleotides outside the gene matches: 5. Germline-derived CDR1 and CDR2 are KGHDR and SFDVKD.

This clone came up a few times. This CDR3 is also generated by other DNA sequences in the sample. V and J are TRBV5-5 and TRBJ2-1; 12 bases are a match to TRBD2. Germline V gene data show CDR1 as SGHKS and CDR2 as YYEKEE (reference sequence). The J segment lost 4 bases and the V segment lost 2 bases, leaving 1 base of the junction unmatched. This CDR3 comprises 15 residues. The CDR3 protein is CASSFGLAGYNEQFF. CDR3 nucleotide sequence: TGTGCCAGCAGCTTCGGACTAGCGGGGTACAATGAGCAGTTCTTC. The full variable domain, in which reference TRBV5-5 and TRBJ2-1 provide the parts outside the CDR3, is DAGVTQSPTHLIKTRGQQVTLRCSPISGHKSVSWYQQVLGQGPQFIFQYYEKEERGRGNFPDRFSARQFPNYSSELNVNALLLGDSALYLCASSFGLAGYNEQFFGPGTRLTVL.

The table lists this clone with a count of one. V and J are TRBV9 and TRBJ2-6; TRBD1 agrees at 9 bases. J gave up 4 bases and V 3 bases, and 11 bases lay outside the gene matches. Per the germline V gene, CDR1 is SGDLS and CDR2 is YYNGEE. The CDR3 loop spans 18 amino acids. The CDR3 region has the DNA TGTGCCAGCAGCGCGACCCCGACAGGGGGATCCGGGGCCAACGTCCTGACTTTC. This codes for CASSATPTGGSGANVLTF.

This chain connects TRBV15 to TRBJ2-1; TRBD2 aligns across 7 bases. Unmatched junction bases numbered 3, after V lost 3 bases and J lost 7 bases. The CDR3 runs 13 residues. CDR1 and CDR2 (germline): LNHNV, YYDKDF (reference sequence). CDR3 loop: CATSRTSLNEQFF. The CDR3, as DNA: TGTGCCACCAGCAGGACTAGCCTTAATGAGCAGTTCTTC.

The V gene is TRBV7-9, the J gene TRBJ2-1; D might be TRBD2 (6 bases). Between the trimmed V and J ends, which lost 0 bases and 8 bases, there was a span of 14 bases. Germline V gives CDR1 SEHNR, CDR2 FQNEAQ (reference sequence). The CDR3 runs to 15 residues. CDR3 region: CASSLAAVGGDEQFF. The CDR3 nucleotides read TGTGCCAGCAGCTTAGCGGCGGTAGGCGGGGATGAGCAGTTCTTC.

This chain connects TRBV5-1 to TRBJ1-1, with unresolved D. V lost 2 bases to trimming and J lost 3 bases, with 8 bases between them. CDR1 is SGHRS and CDR2 is YFSETQ in the germline V gene. The CDR3 is made up of 13 amino acids. CDR3 nucleotide sequence: TGCGCCAGCAGCTTAACCGGGGACACTGAAGCTTTCTTT. Protein product: CASSLTGDTEAFF.

The rearrangement joins TRBV20-1 to TRBJ2-1; a weak D match, TRBD1 (5 bases). V was pared by 4 bases and J by 7 bases, with 8 bases between. The CDR3 consists of 11 residues. In germline, CDR1 is DFQATT, CDR2 SNEGSKA (reference sequence). The CDR3 region has the DNA TGCAGTGCTATACAGGTGAATGAGCAGTTCTTC. Its translation: CSAIQVNEQFF.

A note on this clone: Other DNA sequences from this sample encode an identical CDR3 as well. V and J are TRBV24-1 and TRBJ2-1; 8 positions match TRBD1. This CDR3 contains 15 residues. Germline CDR1 is KGHDR and CDR2 is SFDVKD. The junction had 8 bases not matched to a gene; V was cut back by 7 bases and J by 4 bases. The DNA for the CDR3 is TGTGCCACCAGCACCGGACAGGGAAAATACAATGAGCAGTTCTTC. Its protein is CATSTGQGKYNEQFF.

This CDR3 reads CATGGQGTTGELFF. CDR3 DNA sequence: TGTGCCACAGGGGGACAGGGAACCACCGGGGAGCTGTTTTTT. V usage is TRBV19 and J usage is TRBJ2-2; TRBD1 aligns across 9 bases. J was trimmed by 4 bases and V by 10 bases; bases with no gene match: 7. Germline V lookup: CDR1 LNHDA, CDR2 SQIVND (reference sequence). This CDR3 is built from 14 residues.

The rearrangement joins TRBV11-3 to TRBJ1-1; D not certain. There are 10 residues in the CDR3. Germline loops: CDR1 SGHNT, CDR2 YENEEA. Trimming took 5 bases from V and 9 from J, leaving 7 bases between them. CDR3 loop: CASSGPQAFF. CDR3 sequence (DNA): TGTGCCAGCAGCGGCCCTCAAGCTTTCTTT.

The gene calls are TRBV5-1 and TRBJ1-2; no firm D call. Per germline, CDR1 SGHRS and CDR2 YFSETQ. The length of the CDR3 is 14 residues. Trimming took off 4 bases at V and 6 bases at J, with 16 bases between the two ends. In DNA form, the CDR3 reads TGCGCCAGCAGCCCAGACTCCCCACGGGATGGCTACACCTTC. It encodes CASSPDSPRDGYTF. Together with reference TRBV5-1 and TRBJ1-2, the CDR3 gives the full variable domain: KAGVTQTPRYLIKTRGQQVTLSCSPISGHRSVSWYQQTPGQGLQFLFEYFSETQRNKGNFPGRFSGRQFSNSRSEMNVSTLELGDSALYLCASSPDSPRDGYTFGSGTRLTVV.

The chain links TRBV6-5 to TRBJ1-2; 7 nucleotides line up with TRBD1. This CDR3 region has 12 residues. Germline lookup yields CDR1 MNHEY and CDR2 SVGAGI. After removal of 6 bases from V and 2 bases from J, the junction contained 0 bases not matched to a gene. The CDR3 DNA reads TGTGCCAGCAGGGGACAGAACTATGGCTACACCTTC. This sequence encodes CASRGQNYGYTF.

The rearrangement uses TRBV18 and TRBJ2-7; tentatively, D is TRBD1 (5 bases). The CDR3 is 13 residues long. CDR1 KGHSH and CDR2 LQKENI come from the germline V gene. V lost 2 bases to trimming and J lost 2 bases, with 7 bases between them. The CDR3 protein is CASSPDSTYEQYF. The DNA for the CDR3 is TGTGCCAGCTCACCAGACAGTACCTACGAGCAGTACTTC.

The J gene is TRBJ1-4, the V gene TRBV29-1, with a tentative D call TRBD1 (6 bases). The CDR3 sequence is 13 residues long. V dropped 1 base and J dropped 8 bases, with 11 bases sitting between them. Germline CDR1 is SQVTM and CDR2 is ANQGSEA. CDR3 region: CSVEGGPGEKLFF. DNA of the CDR3: TGCAGCGTTGAAGGGGGGCCTGGGGAAAAACTGTTTTTT.

This rearrangement joins TRBV24-1 to TRBJ2-3, with 13 nucleotides matching TRBD2. The V gene end was trimmed by 4 bases and the J gene end by 5 bases; junction bases not matched to a gene: 8. Germline-derived CDR1 and CDR2 are KGHDR and SFDVKD. The CDR3 consists of 17 residues. DNA for the CDR3: TGTGCCACCAGTGACCTCGAACTAGCGGGGGGGTTAGATACGCAGTATTTT. Translated: CATSDLELAGGLDTQYF.

V and J are TRBV27 and TRBJ2-6; D gene ambiguous. The ends were cut back, 9 bases at V and 2 bases at J, with 14 bases in the middle. The CDR3 runs 15 residues. From germline, CDR1 is MNHEY and CDR2 SMNVEV (reference sequence). The CDR3 region is CASRLGATGANVLTF. The DNA of the CDR3 is TGTGCCAGTCGACTTGGAGCGACTGGGGCCAACGTCCTGACTTTC.

DNA for the CDR3: TGCGCCAGCAGCCTCCGACAGGGCGGAGAGCAGTACTTC. It codes for CASSLRQGGEQYF. The chain recombines TRBV5-1 with TRBJ2-7; 7 bases fit TRBD1. The CDR3 sequence is 13 residues long. Germline V gene lookup returns CDR1 SGHRS and CDR2 YFSETQ. Trimming took 4 bases from V and 7 from J; bases not matched to a gene: 8. Full variable domain (missing parts from reference TRBV5-1 and TRBJ2-7): KAGVTQTPRYLIKTRGQQVTLSCSPISGHRSVSWYQQTPGQGLQFLFEYFSETQRNKGNFPGRFSGRQFSNSRSEMNVSTLELGDSALYLCASSLRQGGEQYFGPGTRLTVT.